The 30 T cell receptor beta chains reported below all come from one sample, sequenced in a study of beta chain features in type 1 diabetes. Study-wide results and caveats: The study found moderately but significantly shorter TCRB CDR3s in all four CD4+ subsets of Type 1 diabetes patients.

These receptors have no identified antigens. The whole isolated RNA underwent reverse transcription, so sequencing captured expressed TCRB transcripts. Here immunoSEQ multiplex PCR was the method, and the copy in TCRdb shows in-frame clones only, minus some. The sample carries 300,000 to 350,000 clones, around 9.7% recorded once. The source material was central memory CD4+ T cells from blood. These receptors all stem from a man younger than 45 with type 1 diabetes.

CDR3 residues: CASSQAAGGIYGYTF. In DNA form, the CDR3 reads TGTGCCAGCAGCCAAGCGGCAGGGGGAATCTATGGCTACACCTTC. J is TRBJ1-2 and V is TRBV14; 7 bases agree with TRBD1. The germline gives CDR1 SGHDN, CDR2 FVKESK. This CDR3 has 15 residues. V lost 1 base, J lost 4 bases, and 6 bases stayed unmatched.

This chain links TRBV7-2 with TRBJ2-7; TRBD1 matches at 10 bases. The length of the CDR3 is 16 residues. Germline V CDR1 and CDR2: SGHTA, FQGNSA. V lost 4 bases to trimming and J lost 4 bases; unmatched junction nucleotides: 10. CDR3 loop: CASSSRSTGGGYEQYF. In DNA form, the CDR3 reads TGTGCCAGCAGCTCAAGGTCGACAGGGGGCGGTTACGAGCAGTACTTC.

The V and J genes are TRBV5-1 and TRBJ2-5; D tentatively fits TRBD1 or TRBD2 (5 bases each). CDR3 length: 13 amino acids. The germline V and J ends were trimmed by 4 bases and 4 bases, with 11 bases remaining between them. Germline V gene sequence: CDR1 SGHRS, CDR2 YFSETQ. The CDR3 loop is CASSAVRGETQYF. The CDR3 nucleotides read TGCGCCAGCAGCGCTGTGAGGGGAGAGACCCAGTACTTC.

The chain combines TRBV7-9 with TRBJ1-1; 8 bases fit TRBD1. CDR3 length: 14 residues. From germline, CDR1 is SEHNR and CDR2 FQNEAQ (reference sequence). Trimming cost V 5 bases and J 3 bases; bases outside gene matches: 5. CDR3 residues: CASSLGQGHTEAFF. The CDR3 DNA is TGTGCCAGCAGCCTCGGACAGGGCCACACTGAAGCTTTCTTT. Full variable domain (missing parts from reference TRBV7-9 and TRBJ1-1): DTGVSQNPRHKITKRGQNVTFRCDPISEHNRLYWYRQTLGQGPEFLTYFQNEAQLEKSRLLSDRFSAERPKGSFSTLEIQRTEQGDSAMYLCASSLGQGHTEAFFGQGTRLTVV.

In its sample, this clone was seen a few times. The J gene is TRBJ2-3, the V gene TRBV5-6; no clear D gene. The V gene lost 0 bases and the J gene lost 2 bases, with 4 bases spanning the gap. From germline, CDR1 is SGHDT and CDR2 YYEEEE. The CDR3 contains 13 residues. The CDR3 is CASSLVNTDTQYF. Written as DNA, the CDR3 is TGTGCCAGCAGCTTGGTAAACACAGATACGCAGTATTTT.

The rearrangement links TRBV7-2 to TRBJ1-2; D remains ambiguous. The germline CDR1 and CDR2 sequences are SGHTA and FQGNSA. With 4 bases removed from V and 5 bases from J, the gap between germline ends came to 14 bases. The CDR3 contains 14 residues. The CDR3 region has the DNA TGTGCCAGCAGCTCTGGAGACGTCATATATGGCTACACCTTC. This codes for CASSSGDVIYGYTF.

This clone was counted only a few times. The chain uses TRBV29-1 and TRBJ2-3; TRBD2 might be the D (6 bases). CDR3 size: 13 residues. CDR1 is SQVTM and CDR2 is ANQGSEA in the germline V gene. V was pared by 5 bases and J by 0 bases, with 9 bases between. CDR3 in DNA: TGCAGCGTTCTAGCGTATAGCACAGATACGCAGTATTTT. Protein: CSVLAYSTDTQYF.

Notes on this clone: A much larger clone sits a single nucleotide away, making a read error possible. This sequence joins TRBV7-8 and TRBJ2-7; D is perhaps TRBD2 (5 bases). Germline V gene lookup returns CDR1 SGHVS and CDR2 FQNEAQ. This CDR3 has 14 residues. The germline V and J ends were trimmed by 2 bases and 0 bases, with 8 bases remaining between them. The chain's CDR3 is CASSLQRNSYEQYF. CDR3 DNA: TGTGCCAGCAGCTTACAGCGGAACTCCTACGAGCAGTACTTC.

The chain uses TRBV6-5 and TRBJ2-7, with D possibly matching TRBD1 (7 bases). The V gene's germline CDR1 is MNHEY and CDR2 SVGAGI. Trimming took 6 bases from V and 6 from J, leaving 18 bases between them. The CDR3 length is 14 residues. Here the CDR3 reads CASSPTRQGGEQYF. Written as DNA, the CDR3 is TGTGCCAGCAGCCCCACCCGGCAGGGGGGCGAGCAGTACTTC.

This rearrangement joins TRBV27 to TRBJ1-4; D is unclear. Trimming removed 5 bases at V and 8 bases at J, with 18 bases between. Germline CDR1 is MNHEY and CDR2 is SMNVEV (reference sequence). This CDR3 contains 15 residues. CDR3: CASSPKGTSEEKLFF. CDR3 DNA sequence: TGTGCCAGCAGTCCCAAGGGAACGAGCGAAGAAAAACTGTTTTTT.

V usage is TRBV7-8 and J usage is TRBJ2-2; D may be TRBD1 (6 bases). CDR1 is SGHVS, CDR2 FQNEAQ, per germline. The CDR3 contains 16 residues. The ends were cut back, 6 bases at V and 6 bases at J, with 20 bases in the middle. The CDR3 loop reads CASRVPTGPVPGELFF. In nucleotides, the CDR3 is TGTGCCAGCAGGGTCCCGACAGGACCTGTACCCGGGGAGCTGTTTTTT.

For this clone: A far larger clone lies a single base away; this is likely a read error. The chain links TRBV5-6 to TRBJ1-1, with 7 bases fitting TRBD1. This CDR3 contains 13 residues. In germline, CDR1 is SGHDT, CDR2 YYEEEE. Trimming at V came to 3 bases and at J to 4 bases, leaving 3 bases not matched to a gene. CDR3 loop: CASSSQGGTEAFF. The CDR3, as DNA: TGTGCCAGCAGCTCGCAGGGGGGCACTGAAGCTTTCTTT.

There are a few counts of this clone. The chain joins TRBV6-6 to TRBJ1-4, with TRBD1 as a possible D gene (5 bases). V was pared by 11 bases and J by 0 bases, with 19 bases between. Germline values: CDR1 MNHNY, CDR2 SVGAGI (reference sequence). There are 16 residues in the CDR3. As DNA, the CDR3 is TGTGCCGTCGGGACCCAGGGCGTTGCAACTAATGAAAAACTGTTTTTT. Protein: CAVGTQGVATNEKLFF.

CDR3 sequence (DNA): TGTGCCAGCAGCTTACGCAACTCAGAGACCCAGTACTTC. Protein product: CASSLRNSETQYF. The gene calls are TRBV11-2 and TRBJ2-5; no reliable D call. Germline V CDR1 and CDR2: SGHAT, FQNNGV. The CDR3 spans 13 residues. The ends were cut back, 2 bases at V and 4 bases at J, with 8 bases in the middle. The complete variable domain, with remaining parts taken from reference TRBV11-2 and TRBJ2-5, reads EAGVAQSPRYKIIEKRQSVAFWCNPISGHATLYWYQQILGQGPKLLIQFQNNGVVDDSQLPKDRFSAERLKGVDSTLKIQPAKLEDSAVYLCASSLRNSETQYFGPGTRLLVL.

The CDR3 DNA sequence: TGTGCCAGCAGTTTATCCCCGAACACTGAAGCTTTCTTT. It encodes CASSLSPNTEAFF. The chain combines TRBV28 with TRBJ1-1; D uncertain. This CDR3 has 13 amino acids. Germline CDR1 MDHEN, CDR2 SYDVKM. The V end lost 1 base, the J end lost 1 base, and 4 bases lay between the germline ends.

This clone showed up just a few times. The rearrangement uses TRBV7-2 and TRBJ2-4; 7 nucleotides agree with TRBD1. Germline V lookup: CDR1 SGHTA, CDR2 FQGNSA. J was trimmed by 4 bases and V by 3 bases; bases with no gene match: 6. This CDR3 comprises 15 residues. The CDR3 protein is CASSFGNRGKNIQYF. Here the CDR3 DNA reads TGTGCCAGCAGCTTTGGTAACAGGGGAAAAAACATTCAGTACTTC.

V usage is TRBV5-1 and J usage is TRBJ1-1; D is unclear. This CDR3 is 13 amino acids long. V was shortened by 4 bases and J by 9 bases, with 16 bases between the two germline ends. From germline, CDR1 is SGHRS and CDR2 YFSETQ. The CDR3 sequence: CASSRPGANQAFF. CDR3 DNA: TGCGCCAGCAGCCGACCCGGCGCCAATCAAGCTTTCTTT.

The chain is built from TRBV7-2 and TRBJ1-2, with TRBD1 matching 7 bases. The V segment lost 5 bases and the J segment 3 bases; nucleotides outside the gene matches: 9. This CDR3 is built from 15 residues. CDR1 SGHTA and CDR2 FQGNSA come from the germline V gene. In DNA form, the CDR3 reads TGTGCCAGCAGCGAGCACAGGGGAAAATACTATGGCTACACCTTC. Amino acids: CASSEHRGKYYGYTF.

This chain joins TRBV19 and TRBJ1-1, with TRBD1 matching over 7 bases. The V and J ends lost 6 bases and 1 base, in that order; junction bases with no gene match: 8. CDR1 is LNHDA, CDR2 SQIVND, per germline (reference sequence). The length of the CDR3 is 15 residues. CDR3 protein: CASRLREGANTEAFF. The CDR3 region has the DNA TGTGCCAGTAGACTCCGGGAGGGGGCGAACACTGAAGCTTTCTTT.

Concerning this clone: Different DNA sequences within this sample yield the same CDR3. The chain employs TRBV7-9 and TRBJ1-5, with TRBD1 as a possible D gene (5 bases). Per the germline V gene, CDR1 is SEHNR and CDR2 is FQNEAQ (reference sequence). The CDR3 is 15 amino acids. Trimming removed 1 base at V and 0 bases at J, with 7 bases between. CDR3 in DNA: TGTGCCAGCAGCTTAGGGGACGGTAGCAATCAGCCCCAGCATTTT. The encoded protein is CASSLGDGSNQPQHF.

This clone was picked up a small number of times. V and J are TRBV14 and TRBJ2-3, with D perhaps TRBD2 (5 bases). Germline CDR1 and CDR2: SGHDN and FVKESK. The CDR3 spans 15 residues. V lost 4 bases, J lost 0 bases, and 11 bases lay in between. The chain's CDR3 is CASSRTGISTDTQYF. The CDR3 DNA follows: TGTGCCAGCAGCCGGACGGGGATTAGCACAGATACGCAGTATTTT.

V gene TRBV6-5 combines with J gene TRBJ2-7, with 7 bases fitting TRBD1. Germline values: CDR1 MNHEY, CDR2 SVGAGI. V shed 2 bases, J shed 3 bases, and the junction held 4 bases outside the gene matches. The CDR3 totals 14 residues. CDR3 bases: TGTGCCAGCAGTTACGCGAACAGGGGCTACGAGCAGTACTTC. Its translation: CASSYANRGYEQYF.

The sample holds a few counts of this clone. This chain's CDR3 is CASSQAPRAGGYTF. The CDR3 nucleotides read TGCGCCAGCAGCCAAGCCCCCAGGGCGGGTGGCTACACCTTC. V gene TRBV4-3 combines with J gene TRBJ1-2; possibly TRBD1 for D (5 bases). The CDR3 contains 14 residues. V was clipped by 1 base and J by 7 bases, with 13 bases between them. The germline V gene encodes CDR1 LGHNA and CDR2 YSLEER.

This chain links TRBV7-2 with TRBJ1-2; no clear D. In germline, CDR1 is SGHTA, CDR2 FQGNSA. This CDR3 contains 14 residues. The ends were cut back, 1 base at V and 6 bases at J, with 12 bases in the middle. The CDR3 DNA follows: TGTGCCAGCAGCTTAGAACGGAAGCGCGATGGCTACACCTTC. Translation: CASSLERKRDGYTF.

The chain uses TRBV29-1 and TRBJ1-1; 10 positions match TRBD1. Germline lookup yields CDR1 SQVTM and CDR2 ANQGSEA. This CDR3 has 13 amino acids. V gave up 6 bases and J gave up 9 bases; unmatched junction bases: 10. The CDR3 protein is CSVAGTGAVKAFF. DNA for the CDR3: TGCAGCGTAGCTGGGACAGGGGCTGTAAAAGCTTTCTTT. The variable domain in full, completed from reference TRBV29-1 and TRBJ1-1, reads SAVISQKPSRDICQRGTSLTIQCQVDSQVTMMFWYRQQPGQSLTLIATANQGSEATYESGFVIDKFPISRPNLTFSTLTVSNMSPEDSSIYLCSVAGTGAVKAFFGQGTRLTVV.

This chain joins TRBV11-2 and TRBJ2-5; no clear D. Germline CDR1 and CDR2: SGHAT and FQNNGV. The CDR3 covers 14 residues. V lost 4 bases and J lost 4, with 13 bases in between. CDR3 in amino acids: CASSWGISAETQYF. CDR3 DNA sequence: TGTGCCAGCAGCTGGGGAATATCAGCAGAGACCCAGTACTTC.

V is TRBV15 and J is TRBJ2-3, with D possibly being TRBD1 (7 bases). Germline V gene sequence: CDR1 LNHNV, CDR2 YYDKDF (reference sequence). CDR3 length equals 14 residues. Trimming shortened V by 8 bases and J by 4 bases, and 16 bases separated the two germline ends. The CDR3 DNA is TGTGCCACCGGCCAGGGGGGTCTCGCAGATACGCAGTATTTT. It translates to CATGQGGLADTQYF. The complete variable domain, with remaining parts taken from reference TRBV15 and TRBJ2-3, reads DAMVIQNPRYQVTQFGKPVTLSCSQTLNHNVMYWYQQKSSQAPKLLFHYYDKDFNNEADTPDNFQSRRPNTSFCFLDIRSPGLGDTAMYLCATGQGGLADTQYFGPGTRLTVL.

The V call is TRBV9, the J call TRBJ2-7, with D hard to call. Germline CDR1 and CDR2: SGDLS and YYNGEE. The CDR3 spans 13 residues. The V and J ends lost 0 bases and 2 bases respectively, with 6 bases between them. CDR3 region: CASSVAEPYEQYF. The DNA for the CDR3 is TGTGCCAGCAGCGTAGCGGAGCCCTACGAGCAGTACTTC.

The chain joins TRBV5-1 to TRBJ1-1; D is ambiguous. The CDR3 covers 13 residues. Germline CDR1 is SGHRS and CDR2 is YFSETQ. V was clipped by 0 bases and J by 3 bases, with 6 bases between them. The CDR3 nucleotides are TGCGCCAGCAGCTTGGACAGTCACACTGAAGCTTTCTTT. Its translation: CASSLDSHTEAFF.

The DNA of the CDR3 is TGTGCCAGCAGTGGGTCCCTCTACAGGTCGGAGCAGTTCTTC. Encoded protein: CASSGSLYRSEQFF. V and J are TRBV2 and TRBJ2-1, with D tentatively TRBD1 (5 bases). Trimming cost V 4 bases and J 10 bases, with 17 bases left between them. Per germline, CDR1 SNHLY and CDR2 FYNNEI. The CDR3 spans 14 residues.